These 14 T cell receptor beta chains were sequenced from one sample in a study of Ad26.COV2.S vaccination and SARS-CoV-2 variants. Stated treatment: roughly 20 received Ad26.COV2.S at low or high dose, single or two shots; a few received placebo; per-sample allocation not given. Day 63 following the first vaccine or placebo injection was when the samples were taken. TCRdb's copy holds only in-frame clones and misses some; the assay was immunoSEQ multiplex PCR. The table shows almost 400,000 clones, with 75% to 90% occurring only once. The sample consisted of peripheral blood, taken in a trial of Ad26.COV2.S vaccine versus placebo. The receptors were sampled from a person aged 18-60 years who received the Ad26.COV2.S COVID-19 vaccine or a placebo.

The V and J genes are TRBV7-8 and TRBJ2-3; TRBD2 is a possible D gene (6 bases). The CDR3 totals 13 residues. Looked up from germline, CDR1 is SGHVS and CDR2 is FQNEAQ. The V end lost 1 base, the J end lost 5 bases, and 7 bases lay between the germline ends. The CDR3 sequence is CASSLGRGDTQYF. CDR3 DNA: TGTGCCAGCAGCTTAGGGAGGGGAGATACGCAGTATTTT.

This clone has only one observation. CDR3 loop: CASKSNSPLHF. DNA of the CDR3: TGTGCCAGCAAGTCGAATTCACCCCTCCACTTT. The chain has TRBV6-6 and TRBJ1-6; no definite D call. Trimming took off 7 bases at V and 7 bases at J, with 5 bases between the two ends. The CDR3 covers 11 residues. Germline V gives CDR1 MNHNY, CDR2 SVGAGI (reference sequence).

The chain employs TRBV11-2 and TRBJ2-3; no clear D. This CDR3 contains 13 residues. Germline V lookup: CDR1 SGHAT, CDR2 FQNNGV. V was shortened by 1 base and J by 4 bases, with 6 bases between the two germline ends. For the CDR3, the DNA is TGTGCCAGCAGCTTAGTCAGGTCAGATACGCAGTATTTT. Translated: CASSLVRSDTQYF.

Concerning this clone: This may stem from a read error, because a much larger clone lies one nucleotide away. This CDR3 is also generated by other DNA sequences in the sample. The rearrangement joins TRBV15 to TRBJ1-4; unclear D gene. CDR1 LNHNV and CDR2 YYDKDF come from the germline V gene (reference sequence). The CDR3 is 15 amino acids. Trimming pared 4 bases from V and 7 bases from J, leaving 16 bases between. In nucleotides, the CDR3 is TGTGCCACCAGCATGCGACAAGGAGAAGTTGAAAAACTGTTTTTT. It encodes CATSMRQGEVEKLFF.

The chain links TRBV19 to TRBJ2-3; TRBD2 might be the D (5 bases). The V and J ends lost 3 bases and 1 base respectively, with 14 bases between them. CDR1 and CDR2 (germline): LNHDA, SQIVND (reference sequence). CDR3 size: 16 residues. CDR3 loop: CASSIRASRRTDTQYF. For the CDR3, the DNA is TGTGCCAGTAGTATTAGGGCTAGCCGACGCACAGATACGCAGTATTTT.

The chain is built from TRBV12-1 and TRBJ1-3; the table's TRBD1 call for D was not verified on the DNA. TRBV12-1 is a pseudogene. The CDR3 sequence is 16 residues long. The CDR3 DNA reads TGTGCCAGCAGCTTCGTGTCCCAGGGGCGAGTCGACACCATATATTTT. It is translated as CASSFVSQGRVDTIYF.

A remark on this clone: Other DNA sequences within the sample encode an identical CDR3. The chain employs TRBV6-5 and TRBJ1-6; D may be TRBD1 (6 bases). Germline CDR1 and CDR2: MNHEY and SVGAGI. Between the trimmed V and J ends, which lost 2 bases and 8 bases, there was a span of 10 bases. The CDR3 spans 14 residues. CDR3 sequence: CASSYKGGDSPLHF. CDR3 bases: TGTGCCAGCAGTTACAAGGGGGGGGATTCACCCCTCCACTTT.

The chain is built from TRBV6-1 and TRBJ2-3; 9 bases match TRBD1. Germline CDR1 reads MNHNS; CDR2 reads SASEGT. With V trimmed by 1 base and J by 1 base, 0 bases remained unmatched. CDR3 length: 15 residues. The CDR3 region is CASSEGTGGTDTQYF. DNA for the CDR3: TGTGCCAGCAGTGAAGGGACAGGGGGCACAGATACGCAGTATTTT.

V usage is TRBV29-1 and J usage is TRBJ2-5, with TRBD2 identical over 12 bases. Trimming cost V 5 bases and J 4 bases; bases outside gene matches: 5. The CDR3 runs to 14 residues. Germline loops: CDR1 SQVTM, CDR2 ANQGSEA. The CDR3 spells CSVRPSGRGETQYF. DNA for the CDR3: TGCAGCGTTCGCCCTAGCGGGAGGGGAGAGACCCAGTACTTC. Full variable domain (rest looked up from reference TRBV29-1 and TRBJ2-5): SAVISQKPSRDICQRGTSLTIQCQVDSQVTMMFWYRQQPGQSLTLIATANQGSEATYESGFVIDKFPISRPNLTFSTLTVSNMSPEDSSIYLCSVRPSGRGETQYFGPGTRLLVL.

The V call is TRBV7-9, the J call TRBJ2-6; 8 nucleotides match TRBD1. This CDR3 region has 18 residues. Germline V CDR1 and CDR2: SEHNR, FQNEAQ (reference sequence). J gave up 0 bases and V 5 bases, and 9 bases lay outside the gene matches. Here the CDR3 reads CASSPPGTGFSGANVLTF. CDR3 nucleotides: TGTGCCAGCAGCCCACCCGGGACAGGATTCTCTGGGGCCAACGTCCTGACTTTC.

The chain is built from TRBV6-5 and TRBJ1-6, with D perhaps TRBD1 (5 bases). Between the trimmed V and J ends, which lost 6 bases and 6 bases, there was a span of 9 bases. The CDR3 runs to 13 residues. The germline V gene has CDR1 MNHEY and CDR2 SVGAGI. This CDR3 reads CASRWDGNSPLHF. CDR3 in DNA: TGTGCCAGCAGGTGGGACGGTAATTCACCCCTCCACTTT.

The V gene is TRBV6-1, the J gene TRBJ1-5; TRBD1 matches at 7 bases. V lost 4 bases to trimming and J lost 6 bases; unmatched junction nucleotides: 12. Germline CDR1 reads MNHNS; CDR2 reads SASEGT. This CDR3 region has 16 residues. Here the CDR3 reads CASSASDRIRIQPQHF. CDR3 bases: TGTGCCAGCAGTGCCTCGGACAGGATCCGTATTCAGCCCCAGCATTTT.

The chain combines TRBV28 with TRBJ1-2; D is unresolved. CDR3 length equals 12 residues. The V end was cut by 5 bases, the J end by 5 bases, with 9 bases between. Germline CDR1 MDHEN, CDR2 SYDVKM. The CDR3 bases are TGTGCCAGCAGTGGCCTTTCGTATGGCTACACCTTC. Protein sequence: CASSGLSYGYTF.

The rearrangement links TRBV6-5 to TRBJ2-1, with D possibly being TRBD2 (6 bases). The CDR3 runs to 14 residues. Germline-derived CDR1 and CDR2 are MNHEY and SVGAGI. Trimming left V 5 bases short and J 5 bases short, with 13 bases between. The CDR3 DNA reads as TGTGCCAGCAGTCCCATCTGGGGGGACAATGAGCAGTTCTTC. It is translated as CASSPIWGDNEQFF.